A single sample is the source of the 19 T cell receptor beta chains below, sequenced in a study of T cell changes during pregnancy in multiple sclerosis. Assay used: immunoSEQ multiplex PCR; TCRdb lists only in-frame clones, some missing. The data show about 48,000 clones, roughly 92% seen once. The input for sequencing was CD4+ T cells from peripheral blood mononuclear cells, taken in the second trimester of pregnancy. These receptor sequences come from a female donor in good health, enrolled as a control in a pregnancy study.

This chain uses TRBV4-2 with TRBJ2-5, with 7 bases lining up with TRBD2. Germline trimming cut 0 bases from V and 2 bases from J; bases unmatched to any gene: 9. The length of the CDR3 is 17 residues. CDR1 is LGHNA and CDR2 is YNFKEQ in the germline V gene. Here the CDR3 reads CASSQDSDSGRQETQYF. The CDR3 DNA reads TGTGCCAGCAGCCAAGATTCGGATAGCGGGCGTCAAGAGACCCAGTACTTC.

This clone has only one observation. The rearrangement uses TRBV19 and TRBJ2-3, with TRBD1 as a possible D gene (6 bases). The germline CDR1 and CDR2 sequences are LNHDA and SQIVND (reference sequence). CDR3 length equals 14 residues. Trimming removed 4 bases at V and 1 base at J, with 9 bases between. CDR3 nucleotides: TGTGCCAGTAGTAGTAGACAGGGCACAGATACGCAGTATTTT. Translated: CASSSRQGTDTQYF.

This chain links TRBV5-1 with TRBJ2-1; D may be TRBD1 (6 bases). The germline V gene has CDR1 SGHRS and CDR2 YFSETQ. This CDR3 has 12 residues. The V end was cut by 0 bases, the J end by 10 bases, with 8 bases between. This CDR3 is CASSLVGGEQFF. The CDR3 region has the DNA TGCGCCAGCAGCTTGGTAGGGGGAGAGCAGTTCTTC.

This chain uses TRBV30 with TRBJ1-2, with D perhaps TRBD1 (5 bases). V lost 4 bases and J 6 bases, leaving 15 bases between the germline ends. Germline V CDR1 and CDR2: GTSNPN, SVGIG (reference sequence). The CDR3 spans 13 residues. CDR3 region: CAWTGFRKDGYTF. CDR3 DNA sequence: TGTGCCTGGACAGGGTTTCGTAAAGATGGCTACACCTTC.

The chain links TRBV28 to TRBJ2-4; TRBD1 agrees at 9 bases. The CDR3 consists of 14 residues. Germline V lookup: CDR1 MDHEN, CDR2 SYDVKM. V lost 6 bases, J lost 8 bases, and 8 bases stayed unmatched. The CDR3 loop is CASSRTGGAYIQYF. The CDR3, as DNA: TGTGCCAGCAGCCGAACAGGGGGCGCGTACATTCAGTACTTC.

The V gene is TRBV10-1, the J gene TRBJ2-7; the match to TRBD2 covers 11 bases. Per the germline V gene, CDR1 is WNHNN and CDR2 is SYGVQD (reference sequence). The CDR3 is 16 residues long. With 0 bases clipped from V and 2 bases from J, the junction kept 3 bases outside the gene matches. This CDR3 reads CASSESASGRTYEQYF. The CDR3 nucleotides read TGCGCCAGCAGTGAGTCGGCTAGCGGGAGGACCTACGAGCAGTACTTC.

V gene TRBV28 combines with J gene TRBJ1-4; D is uncertain. Germline values: CDR1 MDHEN, CDR2 SYDVKM. V was pared by 7 bases and J by 8 bases, with 8 bases between. The CDR3 spans 11 residues. CDR3 amino acids: CASKGVEKLFF. The CDR3, as DNA: TGTGCCAGCAAGGGAGTCGAAAAACTGTTTTTT.

The chain joins TRBV5-4 to TRBJ2-1; 13 bases map to TRBD2. The ends lost 4 bases at V and 9 bases at J; junction bases unmatched: 4. Germline lookup yields CDR1 SGHNT and CDR2 YYREEE (reference sequence). CDR3 length: 14 residues. CDR3 loop: CASSGTSGILEQFF. CDR3 nucleotides: TGTGCCAGCAGCGGGACTAGCGGGATACTTGAGCAGTTCTTC.

The chain employs TRBV28 and TRBJ2-5; 8 bases are shared with TRBD2. Unmatched junction bases numbered 3, after V lost 2 bases and J lost 1 base. This CDR3 is built from 15 residues. Germline CDR1 MDHEN, CDR2 SYDVKM. CDR3 residues: CASSLPGGPQETQYF. The CDR3 DNA reads as TGTGCCAGCAGTTTACCGGGAGGGCCCCAAGAGACCCAGTACTTC.

This chain connects TRBV5-1 to TRBJ2-7, with a possible D match to TRBD1 (6 bases). Germline CDR1 reads SGHRS; CDR2 reads YFSETQ. This CDR3 has 11 amino acids. V lost 0 bases, J lost 13 bases, and 11 bases lay in between. The CDR3 region is CASSLAGQVYF. The CDR3 nucleotides read TGCGCCAGCAGCTTGGCGGGACAAGTCTACTTC.

The V gene is TRBV11-1, the J gene TRBJ2-1, with 7 bases aligning to TRBD2. Germline loops: CDR1 SGHAT, CDR2 FQDESV (reference sequence). With 3 bases clipped from V and 7 bases from J, the junction kept 21 bases outside the gene matches. CDR3 length equals 19 residues. The CDR3 here is CASSFRTSFVAGVGNEQFF. The CDR3 nucleotides are TGTGCCAGCAGCTTCCGCACCTCGTTTGTGGCGGGAGTTGGTAATGAGCAGTTCTTC.

This clone came up once. This chain connects TRBV5-1 to TRBJ2-6; no definite D call. The CDR3 loop spans 16 amino acids. Trimming removed 4 bases at V and 3 bases at J, with 14 bases between. Germline loops: CDR1 SGHRS, CDR2 YFSETQ. The CDR3 reads CASSAQKSYGANVLTF. CDR3 DNA: TGCGCCAGCAGCGCGCAAAAATCATATGGGGCCAACGTCCTGACTTTC.

J is TRBJ2-7 and V is TRBV5-4; 10 nucleotides line up with TRBD1. Trimming cost V 4 bases and J 2 bases; bases outside gene matches: 6. In germline, CDR1 is SGHNT, CDR2 YYREEE (reference sequence). The CDR3 consists of 15 residues. This CDR3 is CASSEGQGRTYEQYF. CDR3 DNA: TGTGCCAGCAGCGAGGGACAGGGGAGAACCTACGAGCAGTACTTC.

The rearrangement links TRBV2 to TRBJ2-4, with 8 bases identical to TRBD2. V shed 8 bases, J shed 7 bases, and the junction held 7 bases outside the gene matches. The CDR3 length is 13 residues. Germline V gene lookup returns CDR1 SNHLY and CDR2 FYNNEI. CDR3 amino acids: CASGTSFTNIQYF. The CDR3 nucleotides are TGTGCCAGCGGGACTAGTTTTACCAACATTCAGTACTTC.

The V and J genes are TRBV10-3 and TRBJ2-7; TRBD2 agrees at 8 bases. Per germline, CDR1 ENHRY and CDR2 SYGVKD. There are 14 residues in the CDR3. With 2 bases clipped from V and 1 base from J, the junction kept 1 base outside the gene matches. The DNA for the CDR3 is TGTGCCATCAGTGAGAGCGGGAGTTCCTACGAGCAGTACTTC. This sequence encodes CAISESGSSYEQYF.

The J gene is TRBJ2-1, the V gene TRBV27; a possible D gene is TRBD2 (5 bases). Trimming shortened V by 1 base and J by 3 bases, and 13 bases separated the two germline ends. This CDR3 has 16 amino acids. Per germline, CDR1 MNHEY and CDR2 SMNVEV (reference sequence). The CDR3 spells CASSLYPGSYYNEQFF. The CDR3, as DNA: TGTGCCAGCAGTTTATATCCGGGATCTTACTACAATGAGCAGTTCTTC.

The V and J genes are TRBV28 and TRBJ2-7, with D uncertain. CDR3 length equals 11 residues. V lost 6 bases, J lost 2 bases, and 5 bases lay in between. Germline CDR1 and CDR2: MDHEN and SYDVKM. Here the CDR3 reads CASSLAYEQYF. The DNA of the CDR3 is TGTGCCAGCAGCCTAGCCTACGAGCAGTACTTC.

The chain couples TRBV11-1 to TRBJ1-3; no clear D gene. Germline V lookup: CDR1 SGHAT, CDR2 FQDESV (reference sequence). This CDR3 is 12 amino acids long. The ends were cut back, 3 bases at V and 14 bases at J, with 14 bases in the middle. CDR3 DNA sequence: TGTGCCAGCAGCTTCGGGAGCGAAACCGTATATTTT. Its protein product is CASSFGSETVYF.

The chain joins TRBV5-8 to TRBJ2-7; 11 bases match TRBD2. This CDR3 is 15 amino acids long. Germline assignment: CDR1 SGHTS and CDR2 YDEGEE. V lost 4 bases and J lost 3; bases outside the gene matches: 6. The CDR3 loop is CASSPRLAGSYEQYF. For the CDR3, the DNA is TGTGCCAGCAGCCCCAGACTAGCGGGAAGCTACGAGCAGTACTTC.